Reported below is one TCR beta chain. The antigen is unknown. This sample was included in a study of siplizumab effects on memory and regulatory T cells. Study-level findings and limits: Major contributors to the alloresponse seemed to be naive T cells, which also appeared more diverse than memory cells. Siplizumab conditions gave an average of around 70% Treg-derived mappable alloreactive CD4+ clones, versus 25% to 30% for controls. Among alloreactive clones, only a minor fraction mapped to unstimulated subsets.

Clones were sequenced by immunoSEQ multiplex PCR, and TCRdb holds only the in-frame ones, with some missing. The table records more than 85,000 clones, 70% to 90% of them present only once. The TCR was taken from a human donor in good health. Sequenced material: CD4+ T cells sorted from blood.

As DNA, the CDR3 is TGTGCCAGCAGCCCAGGACAGGTCCTGGGCACCGGGGAGCTGTTTTTT. Its protein product is CASSPGQVLGTGELFF. This chain links TRBV7-8 with TRBJ2-2; TRBD1 agrees at 7 bases. From germline, CDR1 is SGHVS and CDR2 FQNEAQ. Trimming cost V 5 bases and J 4 bases; bases outside gene matches: 10. This CDR3 contains 16 residues.